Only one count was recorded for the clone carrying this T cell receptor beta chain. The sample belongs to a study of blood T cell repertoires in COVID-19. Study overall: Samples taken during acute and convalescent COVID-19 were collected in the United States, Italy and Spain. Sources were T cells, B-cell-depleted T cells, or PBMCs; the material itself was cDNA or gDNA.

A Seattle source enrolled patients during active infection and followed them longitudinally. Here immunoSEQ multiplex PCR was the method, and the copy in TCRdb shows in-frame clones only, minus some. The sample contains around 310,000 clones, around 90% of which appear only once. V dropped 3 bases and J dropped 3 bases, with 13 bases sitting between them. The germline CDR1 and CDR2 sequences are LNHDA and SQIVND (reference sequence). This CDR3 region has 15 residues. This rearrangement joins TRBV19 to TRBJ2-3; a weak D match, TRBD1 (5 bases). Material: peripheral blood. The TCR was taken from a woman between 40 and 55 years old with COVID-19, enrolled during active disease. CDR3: CASSIVGALTDTQYF. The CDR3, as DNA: TGTGCCAGTAGTATTGTAGGGGCCTTGACAGATACGCAGTATTTT.